This T cell receptor beta chain appears in the sequencing data of a study of T-cell memory formation after mild COVID-19. CDR3 length: 14 residues. Trimming took 7 bases from V and 6 from J, leaving 18 bases between them. Germline CDR1 reads SGHTA; CDR2 reads FQGNSA. TCRdb re-derived calls from the 5' RACE reads in MiXCR, one entry per CDR3 protein. The data contain 90,000 to 120,000 distinct CDR3 sequences, approximately 14% of them singletons. The sequenced sample consisted of PBMCs or a T cell subset sorted from them (not recorded which). This clonotype originated in a man between 18 and 35 years old who had mild COVID-19 (a few samples of this study predate the infection). Cell type and time point are not known. V and J are TRBV7-2 and TRBJ1-2; no firm D call. DNA for the CDR3: TGTGCCAGCACCCTGTCGGCAGCCGTGGATGGCTACACCTTC. Encoded protein: CASTLSAAVDGYTF.